This T cell receptor (beta chain) comes out of a study of blood T cell repertoires in COVID-19. Only in-frame clones appear in the TCRdb table, and some are missing; sequencing was by immunoSEQ multiplex PCR. The repertoire includes 100,000 to 150,000 clones, about 94% of them detected once, and just over 2% sits in the top ten. The CDR3 totals 15 residues. Deletions cut 4 bases from V and 1 base from J, with 12 bases between. The germline gives CDR1 SGHRS, CDR2 YFSETQ. The chain joins TRBV5-1 to TRBJ1-3; no clear D. Sequencing was done on a sample of peripheral blood. The clonotype originates from a man aged 45-65 years with COVID-19, enrolled during active disease. The CDR3 bases are TGCGCCAGCAGCCTCGACACGGGATCTGGAAACACCATATATTTT. Amino acid sequence: CASSLDTGSGNTIYF.